The 28 T cell receptor beta chains below all came from one sample that was sequenced in a study of blood T cells in healthy people across ages. A second PCR, run for roughly 7 to 12 cycles, used a sample-barcoded 5' primer plus a J-beta primer mix. TCRdb reprocessed the 5' RACE reads with MiXCR, giving one entry per CDR3 protein. In the table there are 1,500,000 or so distinct CDR3 sequences, 40% to 45% of which are singletons. Material: blood. The receptor source for this set is a woman younger than 35 in good health.

The sample holds a few counts of this clonotype. V is TRBV7-3 and J is TRBJ1-2; D possibly corresponds to TRBD1 (5 bases). This CDR3 spans 13 amino acids. V lost 0 bases to trimming and J lost 8 bases, with 10 bases between them. Germline V gene sequence: CDR1 SGHTA, CDR2 FQGTGA. The CDR3 sequence is CASSLTGPDGYTF. DNA for the CDR3: TGTGCCAGCAGCTTAACGGGACCAGACGGCTACACCTTC.

The sample holds a few counts of this clonotype. This chain joins TRBV18 and TRBJ2-3; D gene uncertain. Deletions cut 1 base from V and 0 bases from J, with 11 bases between. This CDR3 is 16 amino acids long. Germline V lookup: CDR1 KGHSH, CDR2 LQKENI. CDR3 amino acids: CASSPQHGTSTDTQYF. The CDR3 DNA is TGTGCCAGCTCACCACAACACGGAACTAGCACAGATACGCAGTATTTT.

This chain links TRBV6-1 with TRBJ2-7, with D possibly called TRBD1 or TRBD2 (5 bases each). There are 14 residues in the CDR3. V lost 6 bases and J lost 3, with 15 bases in between. CDR1 is MNHNS and CDR2 is SASEGT in the germline V gene. CDR3 sequence: CASSPEPGGYEQYF. In DNA form, the CDR3 reads TGTGCCAGCAGCCCAGAGCCTGGGGGCTACGAGCAGTACTTC.

This clonotype turned up a few times. This chain uses TRBV9 with TRBJ2-7, with D perhaps TRBD1 (6 bases). Germline CDR1 SGDLS, CDR2 YYNGEE. Trimming removed 3 bases at V and 4 bases at J, with 17 bases between. This CDR3 has 15 amino acids. The CDR3: CASSEGERGPYEQYF. The DNA of the CDR3 is TGTGCCAGCAGCGAGGGGGAACGGGGACCTTACGAGCAGTACTTC.

The CDR3 DNA reads TGTGCCAGCAGAACGGACAGGGGTACCTACAATGAGCAGTACTTC. As protein: CASRTDRGTYNEQYF. The gene calls are TRBV11-2 and TRBJ2-7; 9 nucleotides match TRBD1. V was pared by 6 bases and J by 7 bases, with 13 bases of the junction left unmatched. CDR1 and CDR2 from the germline V gene are SGHAT and FQNNGV. There are 15 residues in the CDR3.

This chain joins TRBV20-1 and TRBJ2-3; 12 positions agree with TRBD2. Germline V gene lookup returns CDR1 DFQATT and CDR2 SNEGSKA (reference sequence). The CDR3 totals 16 residues. V lost 5 bases and J lost 2; bases outside the gene matches: 8. The CDR3, as DNA: TGCAGTGCTGATAGTCTAGCGGGAGGGATCACAGATACGCAGTATTTT. The encoded protein is CSADSLAGGITDTQYF.

V is TRBV3-1 and J is TRBJ2-1, with 9 bases fitting TRBD2. The V segment lost 4 bases and the J segment 9 bases; nucleotides outside the gene matches: 13. CDR3 length equals 16 residues. Germline V gene lookup returns CDR1 LGHDT and CDR2 YNNKEL (reference sequence). The CDR3 reads CASSPGRLAGTREQFF. The CDR3 DNA sequence: TGTGCCAGCAGCCCCGGCAGGCTAGCGGGAACTCGTGAGCAGTTCTTC.

About this clonotype itself: An end of the junction differs from the germline gene, which may be a read error. V is TRBV15 and J is TRBJ1-2; D unresolved. The CDR3 is 17 residues long. Germline CDR1 LNHNV, CDR2 YYDKDF (reference sequence). The CDR3 sequence is CATSKTPGGRSTYGHTF. Here the CDR3 DNA reads TGTGCCACCAGCAAGACCCCAGGCGGGAGGTCAACCTATGGCCACACCTTC. Together with reference TRBV15 and TRBJ1-2, the CDR3 gives the full variable domain: DAMVIQNPRYQVTQFGKPVTLSCSQTLNHNVMYWYQQKSSQAPKLLFHYYDKDFNNEADTPDNFQSRRPNTSFCFLDIRSPGLGDTAMYLCATSKTPGGRSTYGHTFGSGTRLTVV.

This clonotype occurred a few times. The chain is built from TRBV5-1 and TRBJ2-7, with D unclear. Per germline, CDR1 SGHRS and CDR2 YFSETQ. The CDR3 contains 11 residues. The V gene lost 5 bases and the J gene lost 7 bases, with 10 bases spanning the gap. CDR3 sequence reads: CASSAAREQYF. For the CDR3, the DNA is TGCGCCAGCAGTGCTGCTAGGGAGCAGTACTTC.

This clonotype was seen a handful of times. V and J are TRBV29-1 and TRBJ2-1; 7 nucleotides align to TRBD2. The trim removed 2 bases at V and 10 bases at J, leaving 5 bases unmatched. CDR1 and CDR2 from the germline V gene are SQVTM and ANQGSEA. The CDR3 spans 12 residues. CDR3 sequence: CSVERRGGEQFF. In nucleotides, the CDR3 is TGCAGCGTTGAAAGGCGGGGAGGGGAGCAGTTCTTC.

V is TRBV20-1 and J is TRBJ1-1, with 9 nucleotides matching TRBD1. Germline V gene data show CDR1 as DFQATT and CDR2 as SNEGSKA (reference sequence). The CDR3 totals 15 residues. V shed 2 bases, J shed 1 base, and the junction held 5 bases outside the gene matches. CDR3 sequence: CSARLQGARNTEAFF. The CDR3 region has the DNA TGCAGTGCTAGACTACAGGGGGCAAGGAACACTGAAGCTTTCTTT.

The chain couples TRBV18 to TRBJ2-3, with D perhaps TRBD1 (5 bases). Germline CDR1 KGHSH, CDR2 LQKENI. The CDR3 runs to 15 residues. Trimming removed 3 bases from V and 0 bases from J, with 10 bases in between. The CDR3 region has the DNA TGTGCCAGCTCACCCCAGACAGAAAGCACAGATACGCAGTATTTT. Protein: CASSPQTESTDTQYF.

Concerning this clonotype itself: The junction differs from germline at one of its ends, possibly a read error. The V and J genes are TRBV7-2 and TRBJ2-1; TRBD2 aligns across 10 bases. There are 15 residues in the CDR3. CDR1 SGHTA and CDR2 FQGNSA come from the germline V gene. CDR3 residues: CASSFTSGVYNGQFF. CDR3 DNA: TGTGCCAGCAGCTTTACTAGCGGGGTTTACAATGGGCAGTTCTTC.

The chain uses TRBV6-2 or TRBV6-3 and TRBJ2-1; D is possibly TRBD1 (6 bases). V dropped 6 bases and J dropped 0 bases, with 15 bases sitting between them. Germline CDR1 and CDR2: MNHEY and SVGEGT. The CDR3 consists of 16 residues. The DNA for the CDR3 is TGTGCCAGCAGACAGGGACCCGACTACTCCTACAATGAGCAGTTCTTC. This encodes CASRQGPDYSYNEQFF.

This clonotype was recorded at least ten times. V is TRBV14 and J is TRBJ2-1; the match to TRBD2 covers 9 bases. V was clipped by 1 base and J by 3 bases; unmatched bases: 4. The CDR3 has 16 amino acids. Germline CDR1 reads SGHDN; CDR2 reads FVKESK. The CDR3 region is CASSQVAGALYNEQFF. The CDR3 bases are TGTGCCAGCAGCCAAGTAGCGGGGGCCCTCTACAATGAGCAGTTCTTC. The full variable domain, in which reference TRBV14 and TRBJ2-1 provide the parts outside the CDR3, is EAGVTQFPSHSVIEKGQTVTLRCDPISGHDNLYWYRRVMGKEIKFLLHFVKESKQDESGMPNNRFLAERTGGTYSTLKVQPAELEDSGVYFCASSQVAGALYNEQFFGPGTRLTVL.

This chain uses TRBV28 with TRBJ1-2, with 8 bases lining up with TRBD1. The germline gives CDR1 MDHEN, CDR2 SYDVKM. After removal of 8 bases from V and 7 bases from J, the junction contained 12 bases not matched to a gene. The CDR3 length is 14 residues. Here the CDR3 DNA reads TGTGCCAGCGACAGGGGACTGGGTTTTCTTGGCTACACCTTC. This translates into CASDRGLGFLGYTF.

V gene TRBV6-1 combines with J gene TRBJ2-3; D possibly uses TRBD1 or TRBD2 (6 bases each). The V and J ends lost 6 bases and 3 bases respectively, with 25 bases between them. Germline assignment: CDR1 MNHNS and CDR2 SASEGT. The CDR3 contains 18 residues. The CDR3 sequence is CASRTPPGGQGLTDTQYF. For the CDR3, the DNA is TGTGCCAGCAGGACTCCGCCTGGAGGGCAGGGGCTGACAGATACGCAGTATTTT.

This sequence joins TRBV15 and TRBJ1-5, with D perhaps TRBD1 (5 bases). The ends were cut back, 5 bases at V and 0 bases at J, with 17 bases in the middle. CDR1 LNHNV and CDR2 YYDKDF come from the germline V gene (reference sequence). The CDR3 consists of 17 residues. CDR3 amino acids: CATSAMTAMYSNQPQHF. The CDR3 nucleotides read TGTGCCACCAGCGCTATGACAGCGATGTATAGCAATCAGCCCCAGCATTTT.

This clonotype was found a few times. The rearrangement joins TRBV4-3 to TRBJ2-7; a weak D match, TRBD1 (6 bases). From germline, CDR1 is LGHNA and CDR2 YSLEER. V was pared by 1 base and J by 1 base, with 17 bases between. The length of the CDR3 is 17 residues. CDR3: CASSQGYAGALSYEQYF. Here the CDR3 DNA reads TGCGCCAGCAGCCAAGGATACGCAGGGGCCCTTTCCTACGAGCAGTACTTC.

Only a few counts were recorded for this clonotype. The chain combines TRBV27 with TRBJ2-1; D perhaps matches TRBD2 (6 bases). CDR1 is MNHEY, CDR2 SMNVEV, per germline (reference sequence). V lost 7 bases to trimming and J lost 9 bases, with 16 bases between them. The CDR3 has 13 residues. The DNA of the CDR3 is TGTGCCAGCAAAGGAGTGCAGGGAGGTGAGCAGTTCTTC. This codes for CASKGVQGGEQFF.

The chain joins TRBV19 to TRBJ1-5; unclear D gene. There are 14 residues in the CDR3. Germline lookup yields CDR1 LNHDA and CDR2 SQIVND (reference sequence). The V end lost 5 bases, the J end lost 5 bases, and 13 bases lay between the germline ends. CDR3 protein: CASSPNRGDQPQHF. Here the CDR3 DNA reads TGTGCCAGTAGTCCTAACCGGGGAGATCAGCCCCAGCATTTT.

This clonotype was observed a handful of times. One junction end does not reproduce the germline sequence, and a read error may be involved. The V and J genes are TRBV7-9 and TRBJ2-3, with 9 bases matching TRBD1. This CDR3 has 15 residues. Germline lookup yields CDR1 SEHNR and CDR2 FQNEAQ (reference sequence). The CDR3 DNA follows: TGTGCCAGAAGCTCGACAGGGGGTAACACAGATACGCAGTATTTT. Its protein product is CARSSTGGNTDTQYF.

The rearrangement joins TRBV12-3 or TRBV12-4 to TRBJ1-2; D remains unclear. V lost 7 bases and J lost 2, with 11 bases in between. This CDR3 has 13 residues. The CDR3 DNA sequence: TGTGCCAGCAACCACAGAGCGAACTATGGCTACACCTTC. This translates into CASNHRANYGYTF.

V usage is TRBV5-1 and J usage is TRBJ2-3; the D gene is possibly TRBD2 (6 bases). The CDR3 extends over 17 amino acids. Germline lookup yields CDR1 SGHRS and CDR2 YFSETQ. Trimming pared 4 bases from V and 6 bases from J, leaving 24 bases between. The CDR3 nucleotides read TGCGCCAGCAGCATTGGTGGAGGGCGCTGGCCAGCTGATACGCAGTATTTT. This translates into CASSIGGGRWPADTQYF.

Worth noting for this clonotype: An end of the junction differs from the germline gene, which may be a read error. CDR3 in amino acids: CTSSPKTSGSTDTQYF. The CDR3 DNA reads as TGTACCAGCAGCCCGAAGACTAGCGGTAGCACAGATACGCAGTATTTT. This chain links TRBV7-3 with TRBJ2-3, with 9 bases fitting TRBD2. Germline V gene sequence: CDR1 SGHTA, CDR2 FQGTGA. CDR3 size: 16 residues.

This clonotype has more than one count but fewer than ten. The CDR3 nucleotides are TGTGCCAGCAGCGCCAGTAGCTCTGGGGCCAACGTCCTGACTTTC. This sequence encodes CASSASSSGANVLTF. This chain links TRBV11-2 with TRBJ2-6; D is ambiguous. V was pared by 5 bases and J by 0 bases, with 8 bases between. The CDR3 contains 15 residues. Germline V lookup: CDR1 SGHAT, CDR2 FQNNGV.

DNA of the CDR3: TGTGCCAGCAGTGAAACCAGGGGGGGAAACTACAATGAGCAGTTCTTC. Protein product: CASSETRGGNYNEQFF. V is TRBV25-1 and J is TRBJ2-1; D tentatively reads TRBD1 or TRBD2 (7 bases each). The V end was cut by 2 bases, the J end by 3 bases, with 14 bases between. The CDR3 contains 16 residues. The germline V gene encodes CDR1 MGHDK and CDR2 SYGVNS.

The chain is built from TRBV3-1 and TRBJ2-1; 8 bases agree with TRBD2. The V gene end was trimmed by 3 bases and the J gene end by 2 bases; junction bases not matched to a gene: 6. Germline CDR1 is LGHDT and CDR2 is YNNKEL (reference sequence). There are 16 residues in the CDR3. The CDR3 DNA is TGTGCCAGCAGCCACGGAGCGGGGGAGGCCTACAATGAGCAGTTCTTC. Its protein product is CASSHGAGEAYNEQFF.